This T cell receptor (beta chain) was captured in a study of tumor and adjacent non-tumor tissue in lung cancer. About the research overall: Histology: about a dozen adenocarcinoma, a couple of squamous cell carcinoma, 1 small cell lung cancer. Each sample yielded 4 million to 5 million productive TCRbeta reads on average. Points from the study as a whole: Shorter survival was associated with higher TCR diversity in tumors. Tumor tissue had significantly higher TCR diversity than normal lung.

Comment on this clonotype: Its target is not known. A read error may produce the germline difference seen at one junction end.

The template was RNA from unsorted bulk tissue. TCRbeta libraries were built with three rounds of nested PCR, modified from ARM-PCR. One entry per CDR3 protein, called by TCRdb with MiXCR from the multiplex PCR reads. The sample has fewer than 150,000 distinct CDR3 sequences, around 61% seen once. The CDR3 spans 17 residues. CDR1 and CDR2 from the germline V gene are SGHNT and YENEEA. Sequenced input: lung tumor tissue. V is TRBV11-3 and J is TRBJ2-1, with a possible D match to TRBD2 (6 bases). The source of this sequence is a man in his 60s with small cell lung cancer. The CDR3 reads CASSLGWSSGRPGEQFF. In DNA, the CDR3 is TGTGCCAGCAGTTTAGGATGGTCTAGTGGGAGGCCGGGTGAGCAGTTCTTC.